This T cell receptor (beta chain) derives from a study of T cells in Graves' hyperthyroidism and ophthalmopathy. Overall study results and limits: Clonotypes that were expanded in thyroid above 0.001 mostly appeared in blood too.

From RNA transcripts, TCR beta CDR3 regions were amplified. The TCR CDR3 was amplified in a first-round RT-PCR using the HTBI primer set. One entry per CDR3 protein, called by TCRdb with MiXCR from the multiplex PCR reads. The sample records hundreds of thousands of distinct CDR3 sequences, 18% being singletons. This clonotype came up a few times. Its antigen is undetermined. CDR1 is MGHRA and CDR2 is YSYEKL in the germline V gene. The CDR3 consists of 16 residues. Trimming pared 4 bases from V and 0 bases from J, leaving 15 bases between. The chain links TRBV4-1 to TRBJ1-2, with D possibly TRBD1 on 5 matching bases. This TCR was recovered from a woman aged 50 to 60 with Graves' hyperthyroidism that later progressed to Graves' ophthalmopathy. What was sequenced was blood. Here the CDR3 reads CASSPLQGGANYGYTF. The CDR3 nucleotides read TGCGCCAGCAGCCCCCTGCAGGGTGGGGCTAACTATGGCTACACCTTC.